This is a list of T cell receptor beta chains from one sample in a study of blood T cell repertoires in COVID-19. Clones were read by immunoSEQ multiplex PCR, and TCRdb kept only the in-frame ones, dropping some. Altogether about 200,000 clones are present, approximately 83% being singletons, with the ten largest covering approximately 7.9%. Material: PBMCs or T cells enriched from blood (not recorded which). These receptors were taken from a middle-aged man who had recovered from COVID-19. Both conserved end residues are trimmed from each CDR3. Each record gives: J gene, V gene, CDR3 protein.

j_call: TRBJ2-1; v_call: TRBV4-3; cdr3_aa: ASSPRTSGGYSYNEQF
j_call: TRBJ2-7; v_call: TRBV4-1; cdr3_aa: ASSQEGGASSYEQY
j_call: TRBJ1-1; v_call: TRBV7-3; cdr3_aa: ASSLWSTDTEAF
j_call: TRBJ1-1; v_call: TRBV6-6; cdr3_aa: ASSYSRRTGRTEAF
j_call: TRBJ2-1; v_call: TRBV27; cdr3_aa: ATGGASRSEQF
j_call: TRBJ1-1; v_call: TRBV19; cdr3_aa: ASMAGSRAVTEAF
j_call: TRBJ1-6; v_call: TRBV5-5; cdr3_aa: ASSPDINRESSPLH
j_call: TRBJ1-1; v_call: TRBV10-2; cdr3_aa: ASSDPGGLNTEAF
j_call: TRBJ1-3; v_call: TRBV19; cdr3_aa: ASSIGGQLSSGNTIY
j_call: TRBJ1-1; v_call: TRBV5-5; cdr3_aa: ASSLEGVGTEAF
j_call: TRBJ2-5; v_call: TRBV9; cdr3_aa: ASSQTGGVIETQY
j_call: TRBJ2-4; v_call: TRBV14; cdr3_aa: ASSQGYRGGQGGKNIQY
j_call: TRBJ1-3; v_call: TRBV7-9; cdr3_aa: ASSLSEGVSGNTIY
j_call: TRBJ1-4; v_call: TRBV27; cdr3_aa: ASSLSGRGAQEKLF
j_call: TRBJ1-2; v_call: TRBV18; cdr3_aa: ASSPPNVGDRANYGYT
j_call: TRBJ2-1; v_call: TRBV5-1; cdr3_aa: ASSTSAGGWNEQF
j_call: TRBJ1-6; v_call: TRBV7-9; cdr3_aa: ASGRQGFNSPLH
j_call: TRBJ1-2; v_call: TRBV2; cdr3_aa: ASSRTGHGYT
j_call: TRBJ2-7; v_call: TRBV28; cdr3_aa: ASSSVLRGTVSSYEQY
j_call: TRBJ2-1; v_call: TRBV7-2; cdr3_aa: ASSKGLAGGNNNEQF
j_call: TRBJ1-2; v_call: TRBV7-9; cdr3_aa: ASSSTGGSNYGYT
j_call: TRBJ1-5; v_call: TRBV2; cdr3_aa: ASSATGDSNQPQH
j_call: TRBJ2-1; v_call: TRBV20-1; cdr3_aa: SASKSGLTYNEQF
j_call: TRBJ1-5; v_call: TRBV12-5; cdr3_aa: ASGFDTGQPQH
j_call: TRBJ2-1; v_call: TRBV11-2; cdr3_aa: ASSLVGGDEQF
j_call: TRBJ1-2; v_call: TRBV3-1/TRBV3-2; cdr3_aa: ASSPQGARGYT